These T cell receptor beta chains were read from a single sample in a study of control samples from healthy donors and cancer patients. Only in-frame clones appear in the TCRdb table, and some are missing; sequencing was by immunoSEQ multiplex PCR. This table holds around 94,000 clones, 86% found once. Sequencing input: blood. The receptors originated from a woman aged 45-60 years in good health. CDR3s include the opening cysteine and the closing phenylalanine or tryptophan. D genes are given only for firm matches. Size values are once, few and many counts, or a class for expanded clones, and some rows have none.

clone_size j_call d_call v_call cdr3_nt cdr3_aa
. TRBJ2-5 . TRBV19 TGTGCCAGTAGTATTGGGGGGGCGGACGGGCAAGAGACCCAGTACTTC CASSIGGADGQETQYF
. TRBJ1-6 . TRBV7-2 TGTGCCAGCAAGAGGTCATGGGATTCACCCCTCCACTTT CASKRSWDSPLHF
. TRBJ2-1 TRBD2 TRBV2 TGTGCCACCTTCACTAGCGGGGGGGCCGCCTACAATGAGCAGTTCTTC CATFTSGGAAYNEQFF
. TRBJ1-1 . TRBV7-2 TGTGCCAGCAGCGTGGGACTCTTGAATACTGAAGCTTTCTTT CASSVGLLNTEAFF
. TRBJ2-1 TRBD2 TRBV4-3 TGCGCCAGCAAGGGTGGGACTAGTAGCTCCTACAATGAGCAGTTCTTC CASKGGTSSSYNEQFF
. TRBJ1-1 . TRBV4-1 TGCGCCAGCAGCCAAGGTCCAGGACACACTGAAGCTTTCTTT CASSQGPGHTEAFF
. TRBJ2-2 TRBD2 TRBV28 TGTGCCAGCAGCCTTCTTGCGGGACTAGCGGTGGGGGAGCTGTTTTTT CASSLLAGLAVGELFF
. TRBJ1-1 TRBD1 TRBV6-5 TGTGCCAGCAGAAACAGGGGTGCGAACACTGAAGCTTTCTTT CASRNRGANTEAFF
. TRBJ1-2 . TRBV28 TGTGCCAGCAGACTACAGGGTGAGGGCTATGGCTACACCTTC CASRLQGEGYGYTF
. TRBJ2-7 TRBD2 TRBV5-1 TGCGCCAGCAGCAGGGGACTAGCGGGAGAAGGTGAGCAGTACTTC CASSRGLAGEGEQYF
. TRBJ1-2 . TRBV5-1 TGCGCCAGCAGCTTGATGGACTATGGCTACACCTTC CASSLMDYGYTF
. TRBJ2-7 . TRBV7-9 TGTGCCAGCAGCTTAGGCTCGACCCCTAGCCCCCACGAGCAGTACTTC CASSLGSTPSPHEQYF
. TRBJ1-1 TRBD1 TRBV9 TGTGCCAGCAGCGGTCGACAGGGGGCAAACACTGAAGCTTTCTTT CASSGRQGANTEAFF
. TRBJ2-3 TRBD2 TRBV7-3 TGTGCCAGCAGCCTAAGGGACTACACAGATACGCAGTATTTT CASSLRDYTDTQYF
. TRBJ2-7 . TRBV2 TGTGCCAGCGGTTGGGAGCAGTACTTC CASGWEQYF
. TRBJ2-5 TRBD2 TRBV3-1/TRBV3-2 TGTGCCAGCAGCACTCACCCCCTAGCGGGGGGGTTAACGACCCAGTACTTC CASSTHPLAGGLTTQYF
once TRBJ2-6 TRBD2 TRBV7-9 TGTGCCAGCAGCTCCGCCGGGACTAGCTCTCCAACTGGGGCCAACGTCCTGACTTTC CASSSAGTSSPTGANVLTF
. TRBJ2-3 TRBD2 TRBV11-2 TGTGCCAGCAGCCGCTTGGCGGGGGGCACAGATACGCAGTATTTT CASSRLAGGTDTQYF
. TRBJ2-3 . TRBV18 TGTGCCAGCTCACCAGGGTACGGCACAGATACGCAGTATTTT CASSPGYGTDTQYF
few TRBJ2-5 . TRBV7-8 TGTGCCAGCACCGGTGGGTCCACTCAAGAGACCCAGTACTTC CASTGGSTQETQYF
. TRBJ1-1 TRBD1 TRBV12-3/TRBV12-4 TGTGCCAGCAGCCTGACAGGGGTTGGTGAAGCTTTCTTT CASSLTGVGEAFF
. TRBJ2-5 TRBD2 TRBV6-5 TGTGCCAGCAGCAGAGCGGGAGGGCCCGGAGAGACCCAGTACTTC CASSRAGGPGETQYF
. TRBJ2-3 . TRBV10-3 TGTGCCATCAGTGCGGGCGGGATCACGACAGATACGCAGTATTTT CAISAGGITTDTQYF
. TRBJ1-3 . TRBV7-2 TGTGCCAGCAGCTTTTCCAGTAGCTCTGGAAACACCATATATTTT CASSFSSSSGNTIYF
. TRBJ2-7 . TRBV11-2 TGTGCCAGCAGCTTAAGGTGGGGCAGGGGTAGCCTCTACGAGCAGTACTTC CASSLRWGRGSLYEQYF
few TRBJ2-7 . TRBV5-6 TGTGCCAGCAGCTTCGAACGGGGACCCTACGAGCAGTACTTC CASSFERGPYEQYF
. TRBJ1-2 . TRBV24-1 TGTGCCACCAGTCGGGACGGCTATGGCTACACCTTC CATSRDGYGYTF
. TRBJ2-1 . TRBV19 TGTGCCAGTAGTATCGGGCGGAACAGGGATGAGCAGTTCTTC CASSIGRNRDEQFF
. TRBJ1-4 . TRBV3-1/TRBV3-2 TGTGCCAGCAGCCAGGTCAAATCAACTAATGAAAAACTGTTTTTT CASSQVKSTNEKLFF
. TRBJ2-1 TRBD2 TRBV12-5 TGTGCTAGTGGTTCCGGACTAGCGGTCAACAATGAGCAGTTCTTC CASGSGLAVNNEQFF
. TRBJ1-1 TRBD1 TRBV4-2 TGTGCCAGCAGCCAAGATCATGGGGCAGGGGGCACTGAAGCTTTCTTT CASSQDHGAGGTEAFF
. TRBJ2-7 TRBD1 TRBV19 TGTGCCAGTAGTATGGGGGCCGGACAGGGGGACGAGCAGTACTTC CASSMGAGQGDEQYF
once TRBJ1-4 . TRBV5-4 TGTGCCAGCAGCTTGGGTGCGTTTGGGGAAAAACTGTTTTTT CASSLGAFGEKLFF
few TRBJ1-5 . TRBV4-3 TGCGCCAGCAGCAGGGAACGAAAGGGTCAGCCCCAGCATTTT CASSRERKGQPQHF
. TRBJ1-1 . TRBV5-1 TGCGCCAGCAGCTTGCTTCAGGGATCCACTGAAGCTTTCTTT CASSLLQGSTEAFF
few TRBJ2-1 . TRBV7-2 TGTGCCAGCAGCCCCCGGAGGTCTGGGGTCTACAATGAGCAGTTCTTC CASSPRRSGVYNEQFF
. TRBJ1-3 TRBD1 TRBV13 TGTGCCAGCAGCTTGACAGGGGTGACTGGAAACACCATATATTTT CASSLTGVTGNTIYF
few TRBJ1-5 TRBD1 TRBV5-1 TGCGCCAGCAGCTGGGGGACAGGCAATCAGCCCCAGCATTTT CASSWGTGNQPQHF
. TRBJ1-4 . TRBV11-2 TGTGCCAGCAGCCAACAGGGATGGTATAATGAAAAACTGTTTTTT CASSQQGWYNEKLFF
. TRBJ1-4 . TRBV5-5 TGTGCCAGCAGCTCCAGGGAGATTGCAACTAATGAAAAACTGTTTTTT CASSSREIATNEKLFF
. TRBJ2-2 TRBD2 TRBV18 TGTGCCAGCTCTATAGGACTAGCGTCCATGACCGGGGAGCTGTTTTTT CASSIGLASMTGELFF
. TRBJ1-1 . TRBV5-1 TGCGCCAGCAGCTTGGACGGCAGGGACCCCACTGAAGCTTTCTTT CASSLDGRDPTEAFF
. TRBJ1-2 . TRBV9 TGTGCCAGCAGCGTACCAGGGAACTATGGCTACACCTTC CASSVPGNYGYTF
. TRBJ2-7 . TRBV11-3 TGTGCCAGCAGCTTAGACGGCTACGAGCAGTACTTC CASSLDGYEQYF
. TRBJ2-6 . TRBV7-3 TGTGCCAGCAGCTTGGATTTTAAGGGGACTGGGGCCAACGTCCTGACTTTC CASSLDFKGTGANVLTF
. TRBJ2-7 TRBD1 TRBV6-2/TRBV6-3 TGTGCCAGCAGTTACGGCCCGGCGGACAGGGCGATCTACGAGCAGTACTTC CASSYGPADRAIYEQYF
. TRBJ2-7 TRBD2 TRBV9 TGTGCCAGCAGCGCCCACGGGAGCGGGGGGTATAACTCCTACGAGCAGTACTTC CASSAHGSGGYNSYEQYF